The rows below give T cell receptor beta chains drawn from one sample of a study of early T cells in non-severe SARS-CoV-2 infection. One entry per CDR3 protein results from TCRdb running MiXCR on the 5' RACE reads. The profile shows roughly 61,000 distinct CDR3 sequences, about 10% of them singletons. The material sequenced was whole blood. These receptors were obtained from an adult who was a healthcare worker with PCR-confirmed SARS-CoV-2 infection or an uninfected control (not recorded which). The CDR3 runs from the conserved cysteine through the conserved F or W. Some rows have no size entry. The others give once, few or many, or a class for an expanded clone.

J: TRBJ2-5
V: TRBV6-5
length: 14
size: .
CDR3: CASSLGLAGETQYF

J: TRBJ2-2
V: TRBV29-1
length: 14
size: many
CDR3: CSARAGENTGELFF

J: TRBJ2-7
V: TRBV5-1
length: 15
size: few
CDR3: CASSLDGGQTYEQYF

J: TRBJ2-2
V: TRBV19
length: 14
size: many
CDR3: CASSTTANTGELFF

J: TRBJ2-1
V: TRBV29-1
length: 16
size: many
CDR3: CSVEGGQGATYNEQFF

J: TRBJ1-6
V: TRBV30
length: 12
size: many
CDR3: CAWSGTGTPLHF

J: TRBJ2-1
V: TRBV9
length: 15
size: many
CDR3: CASSVGGANYNEQFF

J: TRBJ2-3
V: TRBV20-1
length: 15
size: many
CDR3: CSATSIRQARDTQYF

J: TRBJ1-1
V: TRBV7-9
length: 15
size: few
CDR3: CASSLESASRAEAFF

J: TRBJ1-6
V: TRBV3-1
length: 13
size: .
CDR3: CASSPWLGSPLHF

J: TRBJ2-7
V: TRBV7-2
length: 15
size: many
CDR3: CASSWSGGLAGEQYF

J: TRBJ1-1
V: TRBV20-1
length: 12
size: few
CDR3: CSARQGETEAFF

J: TRBJ2-3
V: TRBV30
length: 14
size: .
CDR3: CAWGLLRVTDTQYF

J: TRBJ2-7
V: TRBV7-2
length: 16
size: .
CDR3: CASSLGPPSQGYEQYF

J: TRBJ2-1
V: TRBV9
length: 14
size: many
CDR3: CASSTSGAGNEQFF

J: TRBJ2-2
V: TRBV6-5
length: 16
size: .
CDR3: CASSSPGFGNTGELFF

J: TRBJ2-2
V: TRBV12-3/TRBV12-4
length: 14
size: few
CDR3: CASRPTSFTGELFF

J: TRBJ2-4
V: TRBV10-2
length: 12
size: many
CDR3: CASSSAKNIQYF

J: TRBJ1-2
V: TRBV13
length: 16
size: many
CDR3: CASSSPAIDVYYGYTF

J: TRBJ2-6
V: TRBV5-4
length: 15
size: many
CDR3: CASRRSTSGANVLTF

J: TRBJ1-1
V: TRBV20-1
length: 15
size: .
CDR3: CSARVPGMMNTEAFF

J: TRBJ2-7
V: TRBV9
length: 12
size: once
CDR3: CASSPTGWEQYF

J: TRBJ1-4
V: TRBV9
length: 13
size: .
CDR3: CASSGQGVEKLFF

J: TRBJ2-2
V: TRBV14
length: 16
size: many
CDR3: CASSQKAGTGVGELFF

J: TRBJ1-6
V: TRBV20-1
length: 12
size: many
CDR3: CSASRGFSPLHF

J: TRBJ2-3
V: TRBV4-2
length: 17
size: many
CDR3: CASSQDSLAGGTDTQYF

J: TRBJ2-5
V: TRBV7-2
length: 14
size: .
CDR3: CASSLAGSQETQYF

J: TRBJ1-2
V: TRBV5-5
length: 13
size: many
CDR3: CASSLGITYGYTF

J: TRBJ2-1
V: TRBV4-3
length: 15
size: many
CDR3: CASSQLQGRYNEQFF

J: TRBJ2-5
V: TRBV7-8
length: 13
size: many
CDR3: CASSSEYQETQYF

J: TRBJ2-5
V: TRBV12-3/TRBV12-4
length: 13
size: many
CDR3: CASSLGQWETQYF

J: TRBJ2-7
V: TRBV20-1
length: 14
size: many
CDR3: CSARPGQGFYEQYF

J: TRBJ2-3
V: TRBV18
length: 13
size: .
CDR3: CASSPQRQDTQYF

J: TRBJ1-1
V: TRBV29-1
length: 14
size: .
CDR3: CSARTGTGGTKAFF

J: TRBJ2-3
V: TRBV10-3
length: 12
size: .
CDR3: CAISEQGDTQYF

J: TRBJ2-7
V: TRBV25-1
length: 15
size: .
CDR3: CASSAPGGHSYEQYF

J: TRBJ2-2
V: TRBV10-3
length: 14
size: many
CDR3: CAISEPRTTGELFF

J: TRBJ2-5
V: TRBV20-1
length: 16
size: .
CDR3: CSARSVAGDSQETQYF

J: TRBJ1-5
V: TRBV12-3/TRBV12-4
length: 13
size: .
CDR3: CASSQGANQPQHF

J: TRBJ2-7
V: TRBV14
length: 14
size: .
CDR3: CASSRGPGPYEQYF